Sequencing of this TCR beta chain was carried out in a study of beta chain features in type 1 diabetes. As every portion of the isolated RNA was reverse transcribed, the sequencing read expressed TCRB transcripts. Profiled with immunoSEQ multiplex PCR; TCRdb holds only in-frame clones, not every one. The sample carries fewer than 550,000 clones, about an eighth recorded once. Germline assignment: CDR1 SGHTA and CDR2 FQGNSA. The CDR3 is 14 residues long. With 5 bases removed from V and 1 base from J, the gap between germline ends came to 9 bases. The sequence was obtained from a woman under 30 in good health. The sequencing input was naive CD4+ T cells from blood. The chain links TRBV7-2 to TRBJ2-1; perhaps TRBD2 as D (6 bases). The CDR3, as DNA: TGTGCCAGCAGCCAGGGACTTTCCTACAATGAGCAGTTCTTC. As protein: CASSQGLSYNEQFF.